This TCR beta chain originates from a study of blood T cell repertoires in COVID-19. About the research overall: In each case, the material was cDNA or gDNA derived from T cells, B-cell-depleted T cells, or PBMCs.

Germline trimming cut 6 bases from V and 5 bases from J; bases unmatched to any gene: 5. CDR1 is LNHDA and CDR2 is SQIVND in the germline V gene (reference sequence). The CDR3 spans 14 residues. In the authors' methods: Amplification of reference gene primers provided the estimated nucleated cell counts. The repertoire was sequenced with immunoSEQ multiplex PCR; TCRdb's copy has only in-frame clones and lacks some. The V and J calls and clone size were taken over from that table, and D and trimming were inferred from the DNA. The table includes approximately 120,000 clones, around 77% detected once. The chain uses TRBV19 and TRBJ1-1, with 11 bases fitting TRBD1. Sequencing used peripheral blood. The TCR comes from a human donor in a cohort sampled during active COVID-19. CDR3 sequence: CASRDRGPGTEAFF. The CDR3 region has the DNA TGTGCCAGTAGGGACAGGGGGCCGGGAACTGAAGCTTTCTTT. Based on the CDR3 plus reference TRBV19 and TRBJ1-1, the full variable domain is DGGITQSPKYLFRKEGQNVTLSCEQNLNHDAMYWYRQDPGQGLRLIYYSQIVNDFQKGDIAEGYSVSREKKESFPLTVTSAQKNPTAFYLCASRDRGPGTEAFFGQGTRLTVV.